This T cell receptor beta chain was sequenced in a study of cytomegalovirus exposure and HLA in healthy donors. Whole-study results and caveats: An analysis done earlier found most TCR beta V segments productive about 90% or about 30% of the time. Three of the chains that were CMV-associated were confirmed in vitro to be specific for CMV antigens.

The PCR contained 60 Vbeta and 13 Jbeta primers. The table came from immunoSEQ multiplex PCR; TCRdb's copy has only in-frame clones and leaves some out. The sample comprises 100,000 to 120,000 clones, more than 75% of which are singletons, and about 1.7% rests with the top ten. As to this clone: Its specificity is not known.

The CDR3 runs to 12 residues. Trimming pared 6 bases from V and 1 base from J, leaving 4 bases between. CDR1 and CDR2 from the germline V gene are LNHDA and SQIVND (reference sequence). The receptor was isolated from a man aged 35 to 55 in good health and CMV-seronegative. This rearrangement joins TRBV19 to TRBJ1-5; D is unresolved. The sequenced sample was PBMCs. CDR3: CASRQSNQPQHF. For the CDR3, the DNA is TGTGCCAGTAGACAGAGCAATCAGCCCCAGCATTTT.